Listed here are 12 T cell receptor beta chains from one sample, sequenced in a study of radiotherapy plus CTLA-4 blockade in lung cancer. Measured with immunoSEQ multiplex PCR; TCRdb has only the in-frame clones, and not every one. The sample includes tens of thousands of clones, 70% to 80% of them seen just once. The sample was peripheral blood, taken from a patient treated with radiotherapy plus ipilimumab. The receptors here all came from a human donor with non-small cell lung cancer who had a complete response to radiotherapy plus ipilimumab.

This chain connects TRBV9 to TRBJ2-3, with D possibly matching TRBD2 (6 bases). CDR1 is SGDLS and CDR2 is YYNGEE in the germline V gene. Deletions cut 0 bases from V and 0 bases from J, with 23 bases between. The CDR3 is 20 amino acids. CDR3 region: CASSVEIWGYGTSSTDTQYF. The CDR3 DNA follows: TGTGCCAGCAGCGTAGAAATTTGGGGTTACGGGACTTCGAGCACAGATACGCAGTATTTT.

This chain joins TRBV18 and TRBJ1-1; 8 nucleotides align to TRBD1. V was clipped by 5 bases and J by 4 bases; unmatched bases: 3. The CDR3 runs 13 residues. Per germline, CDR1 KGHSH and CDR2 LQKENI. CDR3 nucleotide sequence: TGTGCCAGCTCAGTAGGACAGGGCACTGAAGCTTTCTTT. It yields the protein CASSVGQGTEAFF.

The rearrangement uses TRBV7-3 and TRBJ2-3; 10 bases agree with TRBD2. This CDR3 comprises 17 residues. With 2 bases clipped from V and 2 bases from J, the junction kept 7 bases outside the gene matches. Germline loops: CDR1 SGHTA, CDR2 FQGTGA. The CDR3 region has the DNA TGTGCCAGCAGCTTATCAGGACTAGCGGACCTCACAGATACGCAGTATTTT. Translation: CASSLSGLADLTDTQYF.

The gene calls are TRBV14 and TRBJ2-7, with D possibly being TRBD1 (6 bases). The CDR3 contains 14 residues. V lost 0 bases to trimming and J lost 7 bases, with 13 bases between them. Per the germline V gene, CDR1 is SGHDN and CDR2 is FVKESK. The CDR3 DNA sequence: TGTGCCAGCAGCCAAGAGGGCAGGGGCCGGGAGCAGTACTTC. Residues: CASSQEGRGREQYF.

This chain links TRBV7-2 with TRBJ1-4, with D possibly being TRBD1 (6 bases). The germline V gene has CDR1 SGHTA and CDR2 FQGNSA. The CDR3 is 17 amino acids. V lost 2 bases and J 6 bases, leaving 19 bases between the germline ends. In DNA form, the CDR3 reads TGTGCCAGCAGCTTATGGGCAGGGGTCCCCGGGGATGAAAAACTGTTTTTT. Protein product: CASSLWAGVPGDEKLFF.

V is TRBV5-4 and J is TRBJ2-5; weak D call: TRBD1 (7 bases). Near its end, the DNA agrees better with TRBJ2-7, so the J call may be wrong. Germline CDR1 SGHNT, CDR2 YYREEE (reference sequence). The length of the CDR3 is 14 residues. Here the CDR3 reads CASSRGTASYEQYF. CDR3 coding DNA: TGTGCCAGCAGCCGCGGGACAGCCTCCTACGAGCAGTACTTC.

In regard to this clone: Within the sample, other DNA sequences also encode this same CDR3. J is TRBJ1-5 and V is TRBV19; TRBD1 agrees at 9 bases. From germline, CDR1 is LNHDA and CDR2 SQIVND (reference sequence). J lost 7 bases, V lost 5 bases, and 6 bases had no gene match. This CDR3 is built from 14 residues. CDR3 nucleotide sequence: TGTGCCAGTAGTTTACAGGGGGCTCAGCAGCCCCAGCATTTT. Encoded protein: CASSLQGAQQPQHF.

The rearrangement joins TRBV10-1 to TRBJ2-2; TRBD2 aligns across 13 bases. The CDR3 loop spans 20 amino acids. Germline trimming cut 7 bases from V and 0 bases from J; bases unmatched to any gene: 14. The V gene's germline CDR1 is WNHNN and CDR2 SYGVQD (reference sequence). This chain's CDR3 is CASMETSGGQETANTGELFF. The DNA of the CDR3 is TGCGCCAGCATGGAGACTAGCGGGGGGCAGGAAACCGCGAACACCGGGGAGCTGTTTTTT.

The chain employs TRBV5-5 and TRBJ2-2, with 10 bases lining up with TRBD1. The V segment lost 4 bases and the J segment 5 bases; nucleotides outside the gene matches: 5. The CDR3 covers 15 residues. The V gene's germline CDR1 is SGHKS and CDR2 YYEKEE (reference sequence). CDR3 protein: CASSRDRGGTGELFF. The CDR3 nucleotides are TGTGCCAGCAGCCGGGACAGGGGAGGAACCGGGGAGCTGTTTTTT.

The CDR3 DNA is TGTGCCAGCAGCCCTTGGAGACTAGCGGGGAACTACGAGCAGTACTTC. It specifies CASSPWRLAGNYEQYF. The chain combines TRBV7-2 with TRBJ2-7; 11 bases map to TRBD2. V gave up 5 bases and J gave up 3 bases; unmatched junction bases: 9. The CDR3 is 16 amino acids. Germline assignment: CDR1 SGHTA and CDR2 FQGNSA.

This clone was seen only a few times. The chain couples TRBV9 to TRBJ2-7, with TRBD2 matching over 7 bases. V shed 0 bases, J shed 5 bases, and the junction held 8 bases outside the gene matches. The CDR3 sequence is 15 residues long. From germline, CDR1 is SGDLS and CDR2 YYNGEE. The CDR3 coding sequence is TGTGCCAGCAGCGTAGGGGACTACCCCACCAACGAGCAGTACTTC. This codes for CASSVGDYPTNEQYF.

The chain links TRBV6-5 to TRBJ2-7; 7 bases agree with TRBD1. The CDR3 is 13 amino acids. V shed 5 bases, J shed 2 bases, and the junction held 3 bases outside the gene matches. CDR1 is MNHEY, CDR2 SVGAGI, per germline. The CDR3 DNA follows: TGTGCCAGCAGTATAGGGACAGCCTACGAGCAGTACTTC. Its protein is CASSIGTAYEQYF.